This is a list of T cell receptor beta chains from one sample in a study of cytotoxic CD8 clonotypes in ibrutinib-treated CLL. Libraries were prepared by immunoSEQ multiplex PCR; TCRdb keeps only in-frame clonotypes and omits some of them. The sample records 250,000 to 350,000 clones, 76% being singletons. The sample here was PBMCs, taken at disease progression, from a patient treated with ibrutinib. These receptors were collected from a human donor with chronic lymphocytic leukemia. The CDR3 runs from the conserved cysteine through the conserved F or W. The order of the fields is D gene, V gene, J gene, clone size, CDR3 DNA, CDR3 protein. The D gene is left open where the match is weak. Where a row states a size, it is once, few, many or the class of an expanded clone; other rows omit it.

-	TRBV11-2	TRBJ1-1	-	TGTGCCAGCAGCTTAGATCGCCCGGGATTGAACACTGAAGCTTTCTTT	CASSLDRPGLNTEAFF
-	TRBV29-1	TRBJ2-5	-	TGCAGCGTTGAAGATCGAGGAGGGGGAGAGACCCAGTACTTC	CSVEDRGGGETQYF
-	TRBV6-5	TRBJ2-5	-	TGTGCCAGCAGCCTTGGTCCCCCGGAGACCCAGTACTTC	CASSLGPPETQYF
-	TRBV27	TRBJ1-2	few	TGTGCCAGCAGTTTATTAGGGGGGTATGGCTACACCTTC	CASSLLGGYGYTF
-	TRBV5-4	TRBJ2-1	once	TGTGCCAGCAGCCGCCCCGATGAGCAGTTCTTC	CASSRPDEQFF
TRBD2	TRBV11-2	TRBJ2-3	-	TGTGCCAGCAGCTCGTTAGCGGGAGTCGGCACAGATACGCAGTATTTT	CASSSLAGVGTDTQYF
-	TRBV11-2	TRBJ2-3	-	TGTGCCAGCAGCTTATTTTTGGATACGCAGTATTTT	CASSLFLDTQYF
TRBD1	TRBV6-1	TRBJ1-3	-	TGTGCCAGCGGGACAGTGGCTGGAAACACCATATATTTT	CASGTVAGNTIYF
-	TRBV28	TRBJ2-5	-	TGTGCCAGCAGTTTTCAGAATGATCAAGAGACCCAGTACTTC	CASSFQNDQETQYF
-	TRBV5-1	TRBJ2-3	-	TGCGCCAGCAGCTTTCTCACAGCGGGCCTCAAGGGAGATACGCAGTATTTT	CASSFLTAGLKGDTQYF
-	TRBV7-3	TRBJ2-7	-	TGTGCCAGCAGCCCGACGTGGGCCCCGTCCTACGAGCAGTACTTC	CASSPTWAPSYEQYF
-	TRBV4-1	TRBJ1-1	-	TGCGCCAGCAGCCAATTTAAGGGCATGAACACTGAAGCTTTCTTT	CASSQFKGMNTEAFF
-	TRBV2	TRBJ2-6	-	TGTGCCAGCAGGATGCAGGGGACTGGGGCCAACGTCCTGACTTTC	CASRMQGTGANVLTF
-	TRBV6-1	TRBJ1-4	-	TGTGCCAGCAGTGGACCAGGTTCCCTTAATGAAAAACTGTTTTTT	CASSGPGSLNEKLFF
-	TRBV4-1	TRBJ2-7	few	TGCGCCAGCAGCCCAGGACCCCTCTCCTACGAGCAGTACTTC	CASSPGPLSYEQYF
TRBD2	TRBV2	TRBJ2-7	once	TGTGCCAGCAGGCCCCGGTTGTTTCCCATAGCGGGAGGGTCTTACTACGAGCAGTACTTC	CASRPRLFPIAGGSYYEQYF
-	TRBV9	TRBJ2-2	-	TGTGCCAGCAGCCCGCGGACCTATCCGAACACCGGGGAGCTGTTTTTT	CASSPRTYPNTGELFF
-	TRBV29-1	TRBJ2-5	-	TGCAGCGTTGGCGGCACCGGGGAGACCCAGTACTTC	CSVGGTGETQYF
-	TRBV7-9	TRBJ2-5	-	TGTGCCAGCAGCTTAGGCCCCCCCCAAGAGACCCAGTACTTC	CASSLGPPQETQYF
TRBD1	TRBV27	TRBJ1-5	-	TGTGCCAGCAGTTCGACAGGGCCCAATCAGCCCCAGCATTTT	CASSSTGPNQPQHF
TRBD1	TRBV18	TRBJ2-7	few	TGTGCCAGCTCTACAGGGGGTAGCTCCTACGAGCAGTACTTC	CASSTGGSSYEQYF
-	TRBV28	TRBJ2-7	once	TGTGCCAGCAGACGAGGGGGGTTATACGAGCAGTACTTC	CASRRGGLYEQYF
-	TRBV19	TRBJ1-5	-	TGTGCCAGTACGCAGGAAGGTCGGGGGATGAATCAGCCCCAGCATTTT	CASTQEGRGMNQPQHF
-	TRBV6-5	TRBJ1-4	-	TGTGCCAGCAGTCCCCACGACGGGATCAATGAAAAACTGTTTTTT	CASSPHDGINEKLFF
TRBD1	TRBV19	TRBJ2-7	-	TGTGCCAGTAGTATTTTGGGCCAACCGGGACAGGGGCCCGTTTCCTACGAGCAGTACTTC	CASSILGQPGQGPVSYEQYF
TRBD2	TRBV2	TRBJ2-7	-	TGTGCCAGCAGTCAGGCTAGCGGGGGCTCCTACGAGCAGTACTTC	CASSQASGGSYEQYF
TRBD1	TRBV4-1	TRBJ2-7	-	TGCGCCAGCAGCCAAGGGACAGGCGTCTCCTACGAGCAGTACTTC	CASSQGTGVSYEQYF
-	TRBV5-1	TRBJ2-1	-	TGCGCCAGCAGCTCCCCACTAATACGGAGTGAGCAGTTCTTC	CASSSPLIRSEQFF
-	TRBV2	TRBJ1-1	-	TGTGCCAGCAAGATGAGCCGGGGACTTATGAACACTGAAGCTTTCTTT	CASKMSRGLMNTEAFF
-	TRBV5-1	TRBJ1-1	-	TGCGCCAGCAGCTTGATGTCAGGAGCCGCGGGGGCTTTCTTT	CASSLMSGAAGAFF
-	TRBV29-1	TRBJ2-3	-	TGCAGCGTAGCCAGGGGTAACGGTTACACAGATACGCAGTATTTT	CSVARGNGYTDTQYF
-	TRBV11-2	TRBJ1-1	few	TGTGCCAGCAGCCCGTTTCGCACTGAAGCTTTCTTT	CASSPFRTEAFF
-	TRBV7-9	TRBJ2-5	-	TGTGCCAGCAGCTTAGTTTCGGGCCAAGAGACCCAGTACTTC	CASSLVSGQETQYF
TRBD2	TRBV28	TRBJ2-3	-	TGTGCCAGCAGTTTGGGCTTGCTGGGAGGGCCCTCAGATACGCAGTATTTT	CASSLGLLGGPSDTQYF
TRBD2	TRBV19	TRBJ2-7	-	TGTGCCAGTAGTATTGGTAGCGGGGGCGAGCAGTACTTC	CASSIGSGGEQYF
-	TRBV28	TRBJ2-7	few	TGTGCCAGCAGTTCCCATGGTGGTGTGGGGGCCTACGAGCAGTACTTC	CASSSHGGVGAYEQYF
-	TRBV28	TRBJ1-1	-	TGTGCCAGCAGTTTATTCGGCACTGAAGCTTTCTTT	CASSLFGTEAFF
TRBD2	TRBV5-1	TRBJ2-1	-	TGCGCCAGCAGCCCACTAGCGGGGGGGCTCAATGAGCAGTTCTTC	CASSPLAGGLNEQFF
-	TRBV18	TRBJ2-7	-	TGTGCCAGCTCAGGGGGTTACGAGCAGTACTTC	CASSGGYEQYF
-	TRBV29-1	TRBJ1-2	-	TGCAGCGTTGAATGGCGACAGGCGAACTATGGCTACACCTTC	CSVEWRQANYGYTF
-	TRBV9	TRBJ2-7	-	TGTGCCAGCAGCGTAGCTTCTAACTCATTATCCTACGAGCAGTACTTC	CASSVASNSLSYEQYF
-	TRBV12-5	TRBJ1-2	-	TGTGCTAGTGGTTTGGTAATAGGAATCCCCGGCAGGGAAGCTAACTATGGCTACACCTTC	CASGLVIGIPGREANYGYTF
-	TRBV18	TRBJ2-1	-	TGTGCCAGCTCACCACAAGGGGGGGGCTTGAATGAGCAGTTCTTC	CASSPQGGGLNEQFF
-	TRBV5-6	TRBJ2-1	few	TGTGCCAGCGATCGGGCGGGGTTCGCCAGTGAGCAGTTCTTC	CASDRAGFASEQFF
-	TRBV29-1	TRBJ2-1	-	TGCAGCGTCACCCAGGGTCACAATGAGCAGTTCTTC	CSVTQGHNEQFF
-	TRBV7-7	TRBJ2-7	many	TGTGCCAGCAGCTTAACTAGGGGAAGCAGCGAGCAGTACTTC	CASSLTRGSSEQYF
TRBD1	TRBV13	TRBJ1-4	-	TGTGCCAGCAGAACGGACAGGGAGGAAAAACTGTTTTTT	CASRTDREEKLFF
-	TRBV9	TRBJ2-7	-	TGTGCCAGCAGCGTAGGGGCTGGACACCCCTACGAGCAGTACTTC	CASSVGAGHPYEQYF
-	TRBV19	TRBJ1-1	-	TGTGCCAGTAGTATAGATGACGGTTGGCGAGCTTTCTTT	CASSIDDGWRAFF
TRBD1	TRBV11-2	TRBJ1-4	few	TGTGCCAGCAGCTTGACAGGGTTCGATGAAAAACTGTTTTTT	CASSLTGFDEKLFF
TRBD1	TRBV6-6	TRBJ2-7	-	TGTGCCAGCAGTAGACAGGGTTACGGCTACGAGCAGTACTTC	CASSRQGYGYEQYF
-	TRBV5-1	TRBJ2-5	-	TGCGCCAGCAGCTTGGTTCGGGGGCCGCTTTTAGAGACCCAGTACTTC	CASSLVRGPLLETQYF